This passage covers 7 T cell receptor beta chains from one sample sequenced in a study of T cells after somatic rescue of genetic block. Generated by immunoSEQ multiplex PCR, the TCRdb table keeps only in-frame clones and is missing some. The sample includes about 68,000 clones, roughly 92% of them seen just once. Sequencing was performed on peripheral blood mononuclear cells (PBMCs). The receptor set was obtained from a man in his forties.

The chain employs TRBV2 and TRBJ2-2, with D possibly TRBD2 on 6 matching bases. Trimming took off 7 bases at V and 3 bases at J, with 9 bases between the two ends. Germline lookup yields CDR1 SNHLY and CDR2 FYNNEI. The CDR3 is 13 residues long. The CDR3 loop reads CASTSEHTGELFF. In DNA, the CDR3 is TGTGCCAGCACTAGCGAACACACCGGGGAGCTGTTTTTT.

With regard to this clone: The sample holds other DNA sequences that translate to the same CDR3. This chain connects TRBV2 to TRBJ1-1; D not resolved. From germline, CDR1 is SNHLY and CDR2 FYNNEI. V was trimmed by 9 bases and J by 0 bases, leaving 11 bases between them. The CDR3 is made up of 13 amino acids. The CDR3 DNA reads as TGTGCCAGGTCAACAGTCATGAACACTGAAGCTTTCTTT. The encoded protein is CARSTVMNTEAFF.

The chain couples TRBV11-2 to TRBJ2-5; either TRBD1 or TRBD2 may fit D (6 bases each). V was pared by 5 bases and J by 3 bases, with 16 bases between. Germline CDR1 reads SGHAT; CDR2 reads FQNNGV. The CDR3 contains 15 residues. The CDR3 is CASSPRGLSEETQYF. The DNA of the CDR3 is TGTGCCAGCAGCCCCAGGGGACTGTCAGAAGAGACCCAGTACTTC.

V gene TRBV30 combines with J gene TRBJ2-7; D uncertain. The V and J ends lost 3 bases and 2 bases respectively, with 11 bases between them. Germline CDR1 and CDR2: GTSNPN and SVGIG (reference sequence). The CDR3 length is 13 residues. This CDR3 is CAWSGPGPYEQYF. In nucleotides, the CDR3 is TGTGCCTGGAGCGGGCCAGGACCCTACGAGCAGTACTTC. The full variable domain, in which reference TRBV30 and TRBJ2-7 provide the parts outside the CDR3, is SQTIHQWPATLVQPVGSPLSLECTVEGTSNPNLYWYRQAAGRGLQLLFYSVGIGQISSEVPQNLSASRPQDRQFILSSKKLLLSDSGFYLCAWSGPGPYEQYFGPGTRLTVT.

The rearrangement uses TRBV19 and TRBJ2-3; 10 nucleotides match TRBD2. After removal of 8 bases from V and 6 bases from J, the junction contained 14 bases not matched to a gene. The germline V gene has CDR1 LNHDA and CDR2 SQIVND (reference sequence). The CDR3 is 16 residues long. The CDR3 reads CASVNIAGGRPDTQYF. For the CDR3, the DNA is TGTGCCAGTGTAAACATAGCGGGGGGCCGCCCGGATACGCAGTATTTT.

The chain joins TRBV11-2 to TRBJ2-3; D is ambiguous. Germline CDR1 is SGHAT and CDR2 is FQNNGV. The CDR3 has 16 amino acids. V was clipped by 0 bases and J by 2 bases, with 12 bases between them. In DNA, the CDR3 is TGTGCCAGCAGCTTAGATAGGATTCAATCCACAGATACGCAGTATTTT. Encoded protein: CASSLDRIQSTDTQYF. The variable domain in full, with the rest retrieved from reference TRBV11-2 and TRBJ2-3, is EAGVAQSPRYKIIEKRQSVAFWCNPISGHATLYWYQQILGQGPKLLIQFQNNGVVDDSQLPKDRFSAERLKGVDSTLKIQPAKLEDSAVYLCASSLDRIQSTDTQYFGPGTRLTVL.

The chain combines TRBV27 with TRBJ2-2, with 9 bases that match TRBD2. This CDR3 contains 15 residues. Germline V CDR1 and CDR2: MNHEY, SMNVEV (reference sequence). V was clipped by 1 base and J by 5 bases; unmatched bases: 2. In DNA form, the CDR3 reads TGTGCCAGCAGTTTATTTGGACTAGCGACCGGGGAGCTGTTTTTT. It specifies CASSLFGLATGELFF.